This T cell receptor (beta chain) was captured by sequencing in a study of metastatic and nonmetastatic thyroid tumors. Across the whole study: Malignant thyroid and benign thyroid patients provided blood and tumor or nodule tissue whose repertoires were compared.

All patients reached thyroid surgery having received no treatment beforehand. Germline loops: CDR1 MNHEY, CDR2 SMNVEV (reference sequence). This CDR3 is built from 15 residues. V dropped 6 bases and J dropped 5; count of bases not matched to a gene: 12. Study observations and caveats: Patients with malignant thyroid tumors reportedly had significantly higher TCR beta diversity than those with benign nodules, in blood and tumor.

Authors' data handling: It was from CDR3 differences across clinicopathological groups that a distant-metastasis classifier for papillary thyroid cancer was built. MiXCR re-clonotyped the PCR reads for TCRdb. The V and J calls shown here were made by TCRdb, not taken from the authors' results. The sample has about 21,000 clones; approximately 30% are singletons. There are a few counts of this clone. No antigen is known for it. The rearrangement uses TRBV27 and TRBJ2-5, with 7 bases identical to TRBD2. The TCR comes from a female donor with papillary thyroid cancer or a benign thyroid nodule (not recorded which). Some clones in this sample may be carry-over from other donors' samples. The material sequenced was blood. The CDR3 spells CASRGGTHQGETQYF. In DNA form, the CDR3 reads TGTGCCAGCAGGGGGGGGACTCACCAAGGGGAGACCCAGTACTTC.